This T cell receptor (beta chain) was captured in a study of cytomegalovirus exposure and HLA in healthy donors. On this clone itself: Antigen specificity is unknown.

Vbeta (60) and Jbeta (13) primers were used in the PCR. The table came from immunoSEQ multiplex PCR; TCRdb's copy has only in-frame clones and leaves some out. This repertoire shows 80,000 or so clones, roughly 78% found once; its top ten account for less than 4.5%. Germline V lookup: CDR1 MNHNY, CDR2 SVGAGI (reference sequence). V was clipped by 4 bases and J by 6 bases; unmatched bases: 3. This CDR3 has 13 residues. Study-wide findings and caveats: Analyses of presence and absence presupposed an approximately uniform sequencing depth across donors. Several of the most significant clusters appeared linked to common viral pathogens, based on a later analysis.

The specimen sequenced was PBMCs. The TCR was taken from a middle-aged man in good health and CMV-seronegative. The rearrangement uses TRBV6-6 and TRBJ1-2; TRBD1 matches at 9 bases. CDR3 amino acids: CASSLQGADGYTF. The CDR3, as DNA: TGTGCCAGCAGTTTACAGGGGGCGGATGGCTACACCTTC.